Sequencing of this TCR beta chain was carried out in a study of tumor and adjacent non-tumor tissue in lung cancer listed by TCRdb under 2018. About the full investigation: Patients with adenocarcinoma (approximately 13), squamous cell carcinoma (2) and small cell lung cancer (1) were included in the cohort. Ages among the roughly 15 patients ranged from about 31 to 85 years, there were roughly 10 men and 5 women, and disease was at TNM stage I to III. Sequencing produced 130,000,000 or so productive TCRbeta reads in total, an average of about 4.5 million reads per sample. The study compared bulk TCRbeta repertoires from lung tumor tissue and matched distant non-tumor lung tissue of approximately 14 lung cancer patients. Over 25 paired specimens, one tumor and one normal lung sample per patient, were profiled by TCRbeta CDR3 sequencing. Beyond this particular receptor, the publication reports: Neither the sequencing platform nor unique molecular identifiers are mentioned in the methods. Significantly higher TCR diversity (inverse Simpson) was observed in tumor tissue than in normal lung tissue (around 450 vs 150, P = 0.0075, Mann-Whitney U test). The top 100 clones accounted for a significantly larger cumulative portion of the repertoire in normal lung than in tumor tissue. Only about 15 patients were in the cohort, and the authors stated that larger samples and more detailed clinical data are needed. TCR diversity was significantly higher in younger patients, and greater tumor TCR diversity was associated with shorter overall survival and shorter disease-free survival. Because peripheral blood was not sequenced, the blood TCRbeta repertoires of the lung cancer patients in the study went unexamined.

Ten or more counts support this clonotype. It lacks a known antigen. Base qualities are not at hand, and no much larger clone is one base apart. RNA was isolated from bulk unsorted tissue, and RNA quality was assessed with a NanoDrop ND-1000 and an Agilent 2100. All donors had newly diagnosed lung cancer, had not received prior chemotherapy, and were admitted for thoracic surgery in China between August and November 2014. Anyone who had undergone radiotherapy or chemotherapy before, or who had another cancer at the same time, was left out of the study. Pieces of surgical tissue measuring about 1-2.1 cm3 were kept in RNAlater solution and held at -80 degrees C until needed. Based on the germline V gene, the CDR1 and CDR2 sequences are MNHNS and SASEGT. The CDR3 runs 13 residues from the cysteine to the phenylalanine. The sequence is cut down to CDR3 DNA, 39 bases in frame from base 1. V gives up 1 base and J gives up 6 bases, and the segment between their germline ends measures 9 bases.

Libraries were made using multiplex PCR. Sequenced using an Illumina HiSeq 2500. Following protocols modified from ARM-PCR, the researchers constructed TCRbeta libraries through three rounds of nested PCR with primers (Table S4). Before sequencing, PCR products of 200-500 bp were excised from the gel and purified with the QIAquick gel extraction kit. The study's processing was this. Trimmomatic was used to clean the reads, FLASH was used to merge the reads into complete CDR3 sequences, and MiTCR was used to assign the reads to V(D)J germline segments. Clonal diversity was computed as the inverse Simpson's index with VDJtools. Productive reads were defined as in-frame sequences without a premature stop codon. Through fastp at Q25 and MiXCR, TCRdb rebuilt clones from the public reads, retaining in-frame beta chains. Every distinct CDR3 protein forms one entry, paired with its most common genes and DNA. The V and J calls and clone size are TCRdb's, not the authors'. In all, the sample holds around 71,000 distinct CDR3 sequences, and around 77% of those were seen once. The ten largest clones take up 8% to 10% of the sample.

This TCR came from a woman in her forties with non-small cell lung cancer. Input material: lung tumor tissue. The chain joins TRBV6-1 to TRBJ1-2, with no reliable assignment of the D segment. This receptor has the CDR3 CASSEDLVDGYTF. The nucleotide sequence reads TGTGCCAGCAGTGAAGATTTGGTAGATGGCTACACCTTC.